These 5 T cell receptor beta chains share one sample of origin, sequenced in a study of blood T cell repertoires in COVID-19. This table comes from immunoSEQ multiplex PCR, and its TCRdb copy is limited to in-frame clones, with some not included. The sample includes tens of thousands of clones, roughly 86% of them seen just once. Sequenced input: peripheral blood. These receptor sequences come from a human donor in a cohort sampled during active COVID-19.

The chain carries TRBV7-2 and TRBJ1-2; D gene uncertain. The germline gives CDR1 SGHTA, CDR2 FQGNSA. V dropped 1 base and J dropped 0 bases, with 6 bases sitting between them. The CDR3 runs to 14 residues. CDR3 protein: CASSLGTANYGYTF. CDR3 nucleotide sequence: TGTGCCAGCAGCTTAGGTACAGCTAACTATGGCTACACCTTC.

The CDR3 DNA is TGTGCCAGCAGTGAAGCGCGGCGGTCAGATACGCAGTATTTT. Translation: CASSEARRSDTQYF. V is TRBV6-1 and J is TRBJ2-3; no clear D gene. Looked up from germline, CDR1 is MNHNS and CDR2 is SASEGT. The germline V and J ends were trimmed by 0 bases and 4 bases, with 8 bases remaining between them. CDR3 length equals 14 residues.

The genes are TRBV3-1 (or the pseudogene TRBV3-2) and TRBJ2-2; tentatively, D is TRBD2 (5 bases). The CDR3 runs 16 residues. The germline V gene encodes CDR1 LGHDT and CDR2 YNNKEL (reference sequence). The V gene lost 6 bases and the J gene lost 2 bases, with 16 bases spanning the gap. This chain's CDR3 is CASRPGSYGNTGELFF. The CDR3, as DNA: TGTGCCAGCAGACCGGGAAGTTATGGAAACACCGGGGAGCTGTTTTTT.

As DNA, the CDR3 is TGTGCCAGCTCCTATAGTCCAAATCAGCCCCAGCATTTT. Protein product: CASSYSPNQPQHF. The chain employs TRBV28 and TRBJ1-5; no clear D. The CDR3 covers 13 residues. Trimming took off 8 bases at V and 4 bases at J, with 12 bases between the two ends. Per germline, CDR1 MDHEN and CDR2 SYDVKM.

This chain links TRBV7-9 with TRBJ1-1, with TRBD1 matching over 7 bases. The ends lost 5 bases at V and 1 base at J; junction bases unmatched: 4. From germline, CDR1 is SEHNR and CDR2 FQNEAQ (reference sequence). CDR3 size: 14 residues. The CDR3 sequence: CASSGRQGNTEAFF. CDR3 bases: TGTGCCAGCAGCGGGCGACAGGGGAACACTGAAGCTTTCTTT.